These 7 T cell receptor beta chains came from one sample sequenced in a study of blood T cell repertoires in COVID-19. Method: immunoSEQ multiplex PCR; TCRdb's copy keeps in-frame clones and lacks some. The data contain some 240,000 clones, about 87% of them singletons. The sample taken for sequencing was peripheral blood. The source is a woman aged 70 to 79 with COVID-19, enrolled during active disease.

The chain is built from TRBV19 and TRBJ1-5; 9 bases map to TRBD1. From germline, CDR1 is LNHDA and CDR2 SQIVND (reference sequence). V lost 6 bases to trimming and J lost 6 bases; unmatched junction nucleotides: 3. The CDR3 sequence is 13 residues long. CDR3 sequence: CASRGQGSQPQHF. As DNA, the CDR3 is TGTGCCAGTAGGGGACAGGGTAGTCAGCCCCAGCATTTT.

CDR3 sequence: CASSLARGRETQYF. The CDR3 nucleotides read TGTGCCAGCAGCTTAGCCAGGGGAAGGGAGACCCAGTACTTC. This chain links TRBV7-6 with TRBJ2-5; D perhaps matches TRBD1 (6 bases). This CDR3 has 14 residues. Between the trimmed V and J ends, which lost 0 bases and 5 bases, there was a span of 10 bases. The germline V gene encodes CDR1 SGHVS and CDR2 FNYEAQ.

The CDR3 protein is CASSLLSVVAKNIQYF. For the CDR3, the DNA is TGTGCCAGCAGTTTATTGTCGGTTGTAGCCAAAAACATTCAGTACTTC. The chain couples TRBV28 to TRBJ2-4, with no clear D. Germline CDR1 reads MDHEN; CDR2 reads SYDVKM. The CDR3 length is 16 residues. With 1 base removed from V and 0 bases from J, the gap between germline ends came to 10 bases.

The gene calls are TRBV28 and TRBJ1-2, with D possibly TRBD1 on 5 matching bases. The CDR3 length is 12 residues. Looked up from germline, CDR1 is MDHEN and CDR2 is SYDVKM. Trimming cost V 6 bases and J 4 bases, with 9 bases left between them. DNA for the CDR3: TGTGCCAGCAGCCGGGGGGGCTATGGCTACACCTTC. It yields the protein CASSRGGYGYTF.

Worth noting for this clone: A junction boundary mismatches the germline segment, possibly from a read error. The chain has TRBV10-3 and TRBJ1-1; 9 bases map to TRBD1. Germline lookup yields CDR1 ENHRY and CDR2 SYGVKD. This CDR3 is built from 13 residues. This chain's CDR3 is CAISGTGNAEAFF. CDR3 sequence (DNA): TGTGCCATCAGCGGGACAGGGAACGCTGAAGCTTTCTTT.

The rearrangement links TRBV19 to TRBJ1-2; no clear D gene. Trimming cost V 1 base and J 7 bases, with 7 bases left between them. The CDR3 covers 12 residues. CDR1 LNHDA and CDR2 SQIVND come from the germline V gene (reference sequence). Here the CDR3 DNA reads TGTGCCAGTAGTATAGTGGGAGTTGGCTACACCTTC. Amino acid sequence: CASSIVGVGYTF.

The chain joins TRBV28 to TRBJ2-7; D is uncertain. Germline CDR1 MDHEN, CDR2 SYDVKM. This CDR3 comprises 14 residues. V was trimmed by 2 bases and J by 0 bases, leaving 8 bases between them. CDR3 in amino acids: CASSLTAVSYEQYF. DNA of the CDR3: TGTGCCAGCAGTTTAACAGCTGTCTCCTACGAGCAGTACTTC.